These 15 T cell receptor beta chains share one sample of origin, sequenced in a study of identical twins. Using its own MiXCR run on the 5' RACE reads, TCRdb lists one record per CDR3 protein. The sample lists hundreds of thousands of distinct CDR3 sequences; roughly 8% were seen once. These data were also reused for a study on yellow fever vaccine responses in identical twins.

Sequenced: PBMCs. These receptors were collected from a woman aged 18-30 years in good health.

V and J are TRBV7-2 and TRBJ1-4; 7 nucleotides match TRBD1. CDR3 size: 15 residues. J gave up 2 bases and V 6 bases, and 6 bases lay outside the gene matches. Germline loops: CDR1 SGHTA, CDR2 FQGNSA. CDR3 protein: CASRAFRGTNEKLFF. CDR3 sequence (DNA): TGTGCCAGCAGAGCTTTCAGGGGGACTAATGAAAAACTGTTTTTT.

This chain connects TRBV28 to TRBJ2-7; no firm D call. This CDR3 is 12 amino acids long. V was trimmed by 5 bases and J by 9 bases, leaving 14 bases between them. Per germline, CDR1 MDHEN and CDR2 SYDVKM. The CDR3 loop is CASSPPGRRQYF. The CDR3 DNA follows: TGTGCCAGCAGTCCCCCCGGGCGGCGGCAGTACTTC.

This clonotype appeared many times. The gene calls are TRBV24-1 and TRBJ2-2; 11 bases line up with TRBD2. CDR3 length: 17 amino acids. Per germline, CDR1 KGHDR and CDR2 SFDVKD. After removal of 2 bases from V and 3 bases from J, the junction contained 4 bases not matched to a gene. CDR3 sequence: CATSDYLAGGYTGELFF. CDR3 coding DNA: TGTGCCACCAGTGATTATCTAGCGGGGGGCTACACCGGGGAGCTGTTTTTT.

This clonotype was counted a few times. The chain has TRBV7-3 and TRBJ2-5, with D maybe TRBD1 (6 bases). Germline V gene lookup returns CDR1 SGHTA and CDR2 FQGTGA. V was cut by 5 bases and J by 5 bases, with 15 bases left in between. CDR3 size: 14 residues. The CDR3 loop reads CASSPGTRGETQYF. The CDR3 coding sequence is TGTGCCAGCAGCCCAGGGACAAGGGGGGAGACCCAGTACTTC.

This clonotype was seen a few times. The chain uses TRBV27 and TRBJ2-7; perhaps TRBD2 as D (6 bases). The length of the CDR3 is 15 residues. Per germline, CDR1 MNHEY and CDR2 SMNVEV (reference sequence). V shed 1 base and J shed 2 bases, with 12 bases lying between them. CDR3 in amino acids: CASSLLASAAYEQYF. CDR3 bases: TGTGCCAGCAGTTTATTGGCTAGCGCTGCCTACGAGCAGTACTTC.

The V call is TRBV6-2 or TRBV6-3, the J call TRBJ2-3; D tentatively fits TRBD1 or TRBD2 (5 bases each). V shed 0 bases and J shed 0 bases, with 10 bases lying between them. The CDR3 is made up of 16 amino acids. CDR1 is MNHEY and CDR2 is SVGEGT in the germline V gene. CDR3 bases: TGTGCCAGCAGTTACTCGATGGGACCCAGCACAGATACGCAGTATTTT. Its protein product is CASSYSMGPSTDTQYF.

This clonotype was seen only a few times. The junction differs from germline at one of its ends, possibly a read error. V gene TRBV10-2 combines with J gene TRBJ1-1; the D is unclear. Germline V gives CDR1 WSHSY, CDR2 SAAADI. The CDR3 is 12 residues long. CDR3 sequence (DNA): TGCGCCAGCAGCGAGTATACGATAGAAGCTTTCTTT. Residues: CASSEYTIEAFF.

This clonotype was seen a handful of times. V is TRBV27 and J is TRBJ2-1; 10 bases are a match to TRBD2. Looked up from germline, CDR1 is MNHEY and CDR2 is SMNVEV (reference sequence). The CDR3 loop spans 17 amino acids. J lost 4 bases, V lost 2 bases, and 8 bases had no gene match. In nucleotides, the CDR3 is TGTGCCAGCAGTTTAAGTAGCGGGAGGAAGTTTTACAATGAGCAGTTCTTC. Amino acids: CASSLSSGRKFYNEQFF.

The CDR3 sequence: CASSRSQRYEQYF. CDR3 bases: TGTGCCAGCAGTCGGAGCCAGCGCTACGAGCAGTACTTC. V usage is TRBV6-2 or TRBV6-3 and J usage is TRBJ2-7; D is undetermined. Per the germline V gene, CDR1 is MNHEY and CDR2 is SVGEGT. V was clipped by 5 bases and J by 3 bases, with 11 bases between them. The CDR3 runs 13 residues.

This clonotype was observed a handful of times. V gene TRBV15 combines with J gene TRBJ2-7; D gene ambiguous. The CDR3 covers 14 residues. Trimming left V 0 bases short and J 0 bases short, with 6 bases between. Germline V gene sequence: CDR1 LNHNV, CDR2 YYDKDF (reference sequence). The DNA of the CDR3 is TGTGCCACCAGCAGAGAGAGAAGCTCCTACGAGCAGTACTTC. Its protein is CATSRERSSYEQYF.

The chain carries TRBV5-4 and TRBJ2-6; D is undetermined. This CDR3 comprises 16 residues. The V and J ends lost 2 bases and 1 base respectively, with 10 bases between them. CDR1 and CDR2 from the germline V gene are SGHNT and YYREEE (reference sequence). The CDR3 DNA follows: TGTGCCAGCAGCTTAGACGTCTGGTCTGGGGCCAACGTCCTGACTTTC. Translated: CASSLDVWSGANVLTF.

This clonotype has a handful of counts. Here the CDR3 reads CASSLIGTIHSYEQYF. As DNA, the CDR3 is TGTGCCAGCAGCTTAATTGGGACTATACATAGCTACGAGCAGTACTTC. The V call is TRBV7-2, the J call TRBJ2-7, with 7 bases aligning to TRBD2. With V trimmed by 2 bases and J by 3 bases, 10 bases remained unmatched. The CDR3 has 16 amino acids. Germline V lookup: CDR1 SGHTA, CDR2 FQGNSA.

This clonotype was seen repeatedly, ten times or more. The chain recombines TRBV5-6 with TRBJ2-2, with 9 bases matching TRBD1. Germline V gene data show CDR1 as SGHDT and CDR2 as YYEEEE. J lost 0 bases, V lost 4 bases, and 1 base had no gene match. This CDR3 comprises 15 residues. The CDR3 protein is CASSRDRANTGELFF. CDR3 sequence (DNA): TGTGCCAGCAGCCGGGACAGGGCGAACACCGGGGAGCTGTTTTTT.

This clonotype was detected only a few times. The V gene is TRBV9, the J gene TRBJ2-1; 13 positions match TRBD2. Trimming took 4 bases from V and 2 from J; bases not matched to a gene: 15. Germline V gene data show CDR1 as SGDLS and CDR2 as YYNGEE. The CDR3 has 20 amino acids. The chain's CDR3 is CASSSGLAGARTITYNEQFF. The CDR3 bases are TGTGCCAGCAGCTCCGGACTAGCGGGAGCCCGGACCATAACCTACAATGAGCAGTTCTTC.

This clonotype was detected many times. The V gene is TRBV2, the J gene TRBJ1-6; D is unresolved. The CDR3 contains 13 residues. Germline assignment: CDR1 SNHLY and CDR2 FYNNEI. The V gene lost 2 bases and the J gene lost 11 bases, with 10 bases spanning the gap. The CDR3 reads CASSENPSAPLHF. CDR3 nucleotide sequence: TGTGCCAGCAGTGAAAACCCCTCGGCACCCCTCCACTTT.